The 23 T cell receptor beta chains below come from one sample, sequenced in a study of blood T cell repertoires in COVID-19. Assay: immunoSEQ multiplex PCR; the TCRdb copy retains only in-frame clones and omits some. The sample holds 250,000 to 300,000 clones, 80% to 90% seen once. The specimen was PBMCs or T cells enriched from blood (not recorded which). The source is a man in his forties or fifties who had recovered from COVID-19.

The CDR3 DNA reads as TGTGCCAGCAGTTTACCTCGGGCGGGTGCCTACGAGCAGTACTTC. It is translated as CASSLPRAGAYEQYF. This chain links TRBV27 with TRBJ2-7, with D possibly being TRBD2 (5 bases). In germline, CDR1 is MNHEY, CDR2 SMNVEV (reference sequence). Trimming cost V 2 bases and J 2 bases, with 13 bases left between them. The CDR3 runs to 15 residues.

The rearrangement links TRBV28 to TRBJ2-7, with no clear D. The CDR3 spans 13 residues. CDR1 and CDR2 from the germline V gene are MDHEN and SYDVKM. Trimming removed 7 bases at V and 2 bases at J, with 12 bases between. The chain's CDR3 is CASTQRRTYEQYF. The CDR3 coding sequence is TGTGCCAGCACTCAGCGCAGAACCTACGAGCAGTACTTC.

CDR3 sequence reads: CASSLPGSETNEKLFF. CDR3 sequence (DNA): TGTGCCAGCAGTCTACCGGGATCCGAAACTAATGAAAAACTGTTTTTT. V is TRBV6-6 and J is TRBJ1-4, with D hard to call. CDR1 is MNHNY, CDR2 SVGAGI, per germline (reference sequence). CDR3 length: 16 amino acids. The V end lost 5 bases, the J end lost 1 base, and 14 bases lay between the germline ends.

The rearrangement joins TRBV4-1 to TRBJ2-1, with 7 bases identical to TRBD1. Germline CDR1 MGHRA, CDR2 YSYEKL. Losses at the gene ends were 6 bases for V and 2 bases for J; bases not matched to a gene: 1. The CDR3 contains 13 residues. The CDR3: CASRQGPYNEQFF. The DNA for the CDR3 is TGCGCCAGCAGACAGGGGCCCTACAATGAGCAGTTCTTC.

The chain recombines TRBV19 with TRBJ2-5; D is possibly TRBD2 (5 bases). V gave up 2 bases and J gave up 5 bases, with 18 bases separating them. The CDR3 totals 16 residues. Germline V gene lookup returns CDR1 LNHDA and CDR2 SQIVND (reference sequence). CDR3 sequence (DNA): TGTGCCAGTAGTATAAATCACCCCAGGACGGGGGAGACCCAGTACTTC. Its protein is CASSINHPRTGETQYF. Variable domain in full (rest from reference TRBV19 and TRBJ2-5): DGGITQSPKYLFRKEGQNVTLSCEQNLNHDAMYWYRQDPGQGLRLIYYSQIVNDFQKGDIAEGYSVSREKKESFPLTVTSAQKNPTAFYLCASSINHPRTGETQYFGPGTRLLVL.

The chain combines TRBV7-3 with TRBJ2-1; 11 nucleotides align to TRBD2. CDR3 length: 16 residues. Germline V gives CDR1 SGHTA, CDR2 FQGTGA. J lost 7 bases, V lost 4 bases, and 9 bases had no gene match. This CDR3 is CASSSSTSGATNEQFF. CDR3 nucleotide sequence: TGTGCCAGCAGCTCCTCGACTAGCGGGGCAACTAATGAGCAGTTCTTC.

The chain couples TRBV7-3 to TRBJ2-1; 13 bases map to TRBD2. The germline V gene encodes CDR1 SGHTA and CDR2 FQGTGA. The CDR3 has 17 residues. V was pared by 2 bases and J by 9 bases, with 10 bases of the junction left unmatched. CDR3 DNA: TGTGCCAGCAGCTTACTCTCGGGACTAGCGGGATTGGCTGAGCAGTTCTTC. It is translated as CASSLLSGLAGLAEQFF.

The V call is TRBV4-1, the J call TRBJ2-5, with TRBD2 identical over 12 bases. The CDR3 runs 17 residues. V lost 1 base to trimming and J lost 4 bases; unmatched junction nucleotides: 7. Per the germline V gene, CDR1 is MGHRA and CDR2 is YSYEKL. Written as DNA, the CDR3 is TGCGCCAGCAGCCAAGTTCTAGCGGGGGGGCCGTTAGAGACCCAGTACTTC. Its translation is CASSQVLAGGPLETQYF.

This chain links TRBV7-9 with TRBJ1-5, with 7 nucleotides matching TRBD1. The V gene end was trimmed by 4 bases and the J gene end by 4 bases; junction bases not matched to a gene: 4. From germline, CDR1 is SEHNR and CDR2 FQNEAQ (reference sequence). CDR3 length: 14 residues. CDR3 protein: CASSSTGVNQPQHF. The CDR3 DNA is TGTGCCAGCAGCTCAACAGGGGTGAATCAGCCCCAGCATTTT.

The chain employs TRBV18 and TRBJ2-7, with D tentatively TRBD1 (6 bases). V was trimmed by 2 bases and J by 3 bases, leaving 11 bases between them. CDR1 is KGHSH, CDR2 LQKENI, per germline. The CDR3 is made up of 14 amino acids. The CDR3 loop reads CASSPVRTDYEQYF. The CDR3 DNA follows: TGTGCCAGCTCACCAGTCCGGACAGACTACGAGCAGTACTTC.

The chain combines TRBV5-1 with TRBJ1-1, with TRBD1 identical over 7 bases. The V and J ends lost 4 bases and 3 bases, in that order; junction bases with no gene match: 6. The CDR3 spans 14 residues. Germline V gene lookup returns CDR1 SGHRS and CDR2 YFSETQ. The CDR3, as DNA: TGCGCCAGCAGCACCACAGGGGCTCACACTGAAGCTTTCTTT. Translating it yields CASSTTGAHTEAFF.

This chain joins TRBV6-2 or TRBV6-3 and TRBJ2-4, with a tentative D call TRBD1 (6 bases). The CDR3 totals 14 residues. CDR1 and CDR2 (germline): MNHEY, SVGEGT. Trimming pared 5 bases from V and 7 bases from J, leaving 15 bases between. The CDR3 sequence is CASSRQGMRNIQYF. The CDR3 DNA reads as TGTGCCAGCAGTCGTCAGGGGATGCGGAACATTCAGTACTTC.

The chain joins TRBV10-3 to TRBJ2-3; 8 bases match TRBD2. After removal of 10 bases from V and 2 bases from J, the junction contained 14 bases not matched to a gene. Germline V gene sequence: CDR1 ENHRY, CDR2 SYGVKD. CDR3 length equals 16 residues. The CDR3 spells CATCKSGGGSTDTQYF. CDR3 coding DNA: TGTGCCACCTGTAAATCCGGGGGGGGGTCCACAGATACGCAGTATTTT.

This sequence joins TRBV28 and TRBJ2-7, with unresolved D. V lost 2 bases and J 5 bases, leaving 10 bases between the germline ends. Germline-derived CDR1 and CDR2 are MDHEN and SYDVKM. The CDR3 length is 13 residues. The CDR3 bases are TGTGCCAGCAGTTTAAGAGCGTTGAACGAGCAGTACTTC. This codes for CASSLRALNEQYF.

The CDR3 loop reads CASSRIRLAGAPGAQYF. The CDR3 DNA sequence: TGTGCCAGCAGTAGGATCCGACTAGCGGGAGCCCCAGGGGCCCAGTACTTC. The gene calls are TRBV28 and TRBJ2-5; 12 bases map to TRBD2. In germline, CDR1 is MDHEN, CDR2 SYDVKM. CDR3 length: 17 amino acids. V lost 5 bases to trimming and J lost 9 bases; unmatched junction nucleotides: 16.

The chain uses TRBV7-3 and TRBJ2-2; TRBD2 matches 9 bases. With 4 bases clipped from V and 7 bases from J, the junction kept 10 bases outside the gene matches. CDR3 size: 16 residues. Germline V CDR1 and CDR2: SGHTA, FQGTGA. The CDR3 sequence is CASSSRPGLALGELFF. Written as DNA, the CDR3 is TGTGCCAGCAGCTCCCGGCCGGGACTAGCTCTCGGGGAGCTGTTTTTT.

This chain links TRBV30 with TRBJ1-2; 10 positions match TRBD1. Germline loops: CDR1 GTSNPN, CDR2 SVGIG (reference sequence). J gave up 4 bases and V 7 bases, and 6 bases lay outside the gene matches. CDR3 length: 13 amino acids. CDR3 coding DNA: TGTGCCTCAGGACAGGGGGACGTCTATGGCTACACCTTC. Translation: CASGQGDVYGYTF. The full variable domain, in which reference TRBV30 and TRBJ1-2 provide the parts outside the CDR3, is SQTIHQWPATLVQPVGSPLSLECTVEGTSNPNLYWYRQAAGRGLQLLFYSVGIGQISSEVPQNLSASRPQDRQFILSSKKLLLSDSGFYLCASGQGDVYGYTFGSGTRLTVV.

The rearrangement links TRBV7-2 to TRBJ2-5, with 8 bases identical to TRBD2. The CDR3 sequence is 15 residues long. Germline V CDR1 and CDR2: SGHTA, FQGNSA. The junction had 5 bases not matched to a gene; V was cut back by 5 bases and J by 0 bases. The CDR3 reads CASSIQLADQETQYF. The CDR3 coding sequence is TGTGCCAGCAGCATCCAACTAGCGGACCAAGAGACCCAGTACTTC.

This clone was seen just once. The chain links TRBV19 to TRBJ1-5; 8 nucleotides agree with TRBD1. The junction had 10 bases not matched to a gene; V was cut back by 6 bases and J by 6 bases. The germline V gene has CDR1 LNHDA and CDR2 SQIVND (reference sequence). The CDR3 spans 15 residues. CDR3 sequence reads: CASSDLTGVGQPQHF. DNA for the CDR3: TGTGCCAGTAGCGACCTGACAGGGGTTGGTCAGCCCCAGCATTTT.

The chain is built from TRBV6-5 and TRBJ1-1, with TRBD1 as a possible D gene (6 bases). This CDR3 contains 15 residues. Deletions cut 0 bases from V and 0 bases from J, with 8 bases between. Germline values: CDR1 MNHEY, CDR2 SVGAGI. The CDR3 here is CASSYSNRVNTEAFF. CDR3 in DNA: TGTGCCAGCAGTTACTCAAACAGGGTGAACACTGAAGCTTTCTTT.

This chain links TRBV28 with TRBJ2-7; D remains ambiguous. Trimming cost V 6 bases and J 4 bases, with 13 bases left between them. Looked up from germline, CDR1 is MDHEN and CDR2 is SYDVKM. CDR3 size: 13 residues. DNA for the CDR3: TGTGCCAGCAGCCCCTCAGCGCTGTACGAGCAGTACTTC. It encodes CASSPSALYEQYF.

The rearrangement joins TRBV18 to TRBJ2-7; unclear D gene. V was pared by 3 bases and J by 3 bases, with 6 bases between. Germline CDR1 and CDR2: KGHSH and LQKENI. This CDR3 is 12 amino acids long. The CDR3 sequence is CASSPSIYEQYF. The CDR3, as DNA: TGTGCCAGCTCACCTTCCATCTACGAGCAGTACTTC.

The chain recombines TRBV11-2 with TRBJ2-7; 11 nucleotides match TRBD2. This CDR3 has 16 residues. Germline loops: CDR1 SGHAT, CDR2 FQNNGV. The junction had 2 bases not matched to a gene; V was cut back by 1 base and J by 0 bases. CDR3 bases: TGTGCCAGCAGCTTAGGACTAGCGGGGCCCTCCTACGAGCAGTACTTC. Protein product: CASSLGLAGPSYEQYF.